A single sample gave rise to the 21 T cell receptor beta chains below, sequenced in a study of blood T cell repertoires in COVID-19. Here immunoSEQ multiplex PCR was the method, and the copy in TCRdb shows in-frame clones only, minus some. This table has roughly 250,000 clones, roughly 87% appearing once. The sequencing input was PBMCs or T cells enriched from blood (not recorded which). These receptors were obtained from a woman younger than 45 with acute COVID-19.

The CDR3 DNA reads TGTGCCAGCAGTTTAGTTGCCGGGGAACGTAATTCACCCCTCCACTTT. This translates into CASSLVAGERNSPLHF. This rearrangement joins TRBV27 to TRBJ1-6, with D hard to call. The CDR3 spans 16 residues. Germline CDR1 and CDR2: MNHEY and SMNVEV (reference sequence). V dropped 2 bases and J dropped 6 bases, with 14 bases sitting between them.

This sequence joins TRBV9 and TRBJ2-2; D ambiguous. The germline V gene has CDR1 SGDLS and CDR2 YYNGEE. The CDR3 runs to 13 residues. V was trimmed by 5 bases and J by 4 bases, leaving 9 bases between them. CDR3: CASSLRATGELFF. DNA for the CDR3: TGTGCCAGCAGTTTACGAGCCACCGGGGAGCTGTTTTTT.

As regards this clone: Other DNA sequences in this specimen translate into the identical CDR3. The genes are TRBV20-1 and TRBJ2-1; D unclear. This CDR3 contains 11 residues. Germline V lookup: CDR1 DFQATT, CDR2 SNEGSKA (reference sequence). V was clipped by 2 bases and J by 3 bases, with 2 bases between them. The CDR3 sequence is CSARRYNEQFF. Written as DNA, the CDR3 is TGCAGTGCTAGACGCTACAATGAGCAGTTCTTC.

This clone was recorded many times. The CDR3 DNA follows: TGTGCCAGCAGCCACCAAGGACAGAACACCGGGGAGCTGTTTTTT. Encoded protein: CASSHQGQNTGELFF. V gene TRBV3-1 (or the pseudogene TRBV3-2) combines with J gene TRBJ2-2; tentatively, D is TRBD1 (5 bases). V was pared by 3 bases and J by 1 base, with 9 bases between. Germline lookup yields CDR1 LGHDT and CDR2 YNNKEL (reference sequence). The CDR3 length is 15 residues.

This chain joins TRBV19 and TRBJ2-2; TRBD1 matches at 9 bases. This CDR3 has 15 residues. Germline CDR1 LNHDA, CDR2 SQIVND (reference sequence). After removal of 6 bases from V and 2 bases from J, the junction contained 4 bases not matched to a gene. The CDR3 spells CASREDRGNTGELFF. CDR3 DNA: TGTGCCAGTAGGGAGGACAGGGGTAACACCGGGGAGCTGTTTTTT.

The chain has TRBV7-2 and TRBJ2-1, with TRBD2 matching 7 bases. CDR1 and CDR2 (germline): SGHTA, FQGNSA. J was trimmed by 3 bases and V by 0 bases; bases with no gene match: 11. This CDR3 is 18 amino acids long. CDR3 in DNA: TGTGCCAGCAGCTTAGCCGGATGGTCGGGACTACTCTACAATGAGCAGTTCTTC. It is translated as CASSLAGWSGLLYNEQFF.

The chain employs TRBV21-1 and TRBJ1-4. TRBV21-1 constitutes a pseudogene. CDR3 length: 14 residues. In DNA, the CDR3 is TGTGCCAGCAGCAACTCAAGGGGAGGTGAAAAACTGTTTTTT. It codes for CASSNSRGGEKLFF.

V gene TRBV7-8 combines with J gene TRBJ2-1; 9 nucleotides match TRBD2. Germline V gene lookup returns CDR1 SGHVS and CDR2 FQNEAQ. V was clipped by 0 bases and J by 5 bases; unmatched bases: 5. This CDR3 region has 16 residues. CDR3 DNA: TGTGCCAGCAGCTTAGCTATCCTAGCGGGGAACAATGAGCAGTTCTTC. It is translated as CASSLAILAGNNEQFF.

This clone is a singleton in its sample. V gene TRBV28 combines with J gene TRBJ2-7; the D gene is possibly TRBD1 (6 bases). Trimming shortened V by 5 bases and J by 3 bases, and 8 bases separated the two germline ends. The CDR3 length is 12 residues. Germline V lookup: CDR1 MDHEN, CDR2 SYDVKM. The CDR3 DNA reads TGTGCCAGCAGTCGGGACATCTACGAGCAGTACTTC. This encodes CASSRDIYEQYF.

The V call is TRBV27, the J call TRBJ2-7; D possibly corresponds to TRBD1 (5 bases). V shed 9 bases and J shed 5 bases, with 14 bases lying between them. CDR3 length: 12 amino acids. Germline V gene lookup returns CDR1 MNHEY and CDR2 SMNVEV (reference sequence). The CDR3 sequence is CASSKGYDEQYF. CDR3 nucleotides: TGTGCCAGTTCAAAGGGGTACGACGAGCAGTACTTC.

The V gene is TRBV29-1, the J gene TRBJ2-5, with TRBD1 matching over 7 bases. CDR3 length: 13 amino acids. The V gene's germline CDR1 is SQVTM and CDR2 ANQGSEA. V shed 7 bases and J 2 bases; nucleotides not matched to a gene: 7. Here the CDR3 DNA reads TGCAGCGCAAAGACAGGGCGACAAGAGACCCAGTACTTC. This gives the protein CSAKTGRQETQYF.

V and J are TRBV10-3 and TRBJ2-7, with 8 positions matching TRBD2. The germline CDR1 and CDR2 sequences are ENHRY and SYGVKD. There are 12 residues in the CDR3. V was pared by 0 bases and J by 9 bases, with 1 base of the junction left unmatched. CDR3 residues: CAISESAGGQYF. In DNA form, the CDR3 reads TGTGCCATCAGTGAGTCGGCGGGGGGGCAGTACTTC.

The sample holds a few counts of this clone. CDR3 DNA sequence: TGTGCCAGCAGTTTAATCGCTGAAGCTTTCTTT. Amino acids: CASSLIAEAFF. V usage is TRBV12-3 or TRBV12-4 and J usage is TRBJ1-1, with unresolved D. V lost 2 bases and J lost 6, with 4 bases in between. The CDR3 consists of 11 residues.

The rearrangement links TRBV15 to TRBJ1-5; D call uncertain. There are 14 residues in the CDR3. V was pared by 1 base and J by 6 bases, with 10 bases between. From germline, CDR1 is LNHNV and CDR2 YYDKDF (reference sequence). The CDR3 bases are TGTGCCACCAGCAGAGGAGTGGGCCGTCAGCCCCAGCATTTT. Protein sequence: CATSRGVGRQPQHF.

The V call is TRBV20-1, the J call TRBJ1-2; TRBD1 matches at 7 bases. The J segment lost 7 bases and the V segment lost 3 bases, leaving 11 bases of the junction unmatched. Germline V gives CDR1 DFQATT, CDR2 SNEGSKA (reference sequence). The CDR3 consists of 14 residues. The CDR3 sequence: CSASETPGGSGYTF. For the CDR3, the DNA is TGCAGTGCTAGTGAGACGCCAGGGGGAAGTGGCTACACCTTC.

The J gene is TRBJ2-5, the V gene TRBV19; D perhaps matches TRBD1 (6 bases). The CDR3 totals 14 residues. Deletions cut 7 bases from V and 3 bases from J, with 15 bases between. Germline V gene data show CDR1 as LNHDA and CDR2 as SQIVND (reference sequence). The CDR3 coding sequence is TGTGCCAGTACCTCCGGGGACAAGAAAGAGACCCAGTACTTC. Its translation is CASTSGDKKETQYF.

The CDR3 nucleotides read TGCGCCAGCAGCCCCGGTGATAGCGGGAGGGGACAGTTCTTC. It is translated as CASSPGDSGRGQFF. The genes are TRBV5-1 and TRBJ2-1; the match to TRBD2 covers 11 bases. CDR1 SGHRS and CDR2 YFSETQ come from the germline V gene. J lost 13 bases, V lost 4 bases, and 10 bases had no gene match. The CDR3 sequence is 14 residues long.

This chain links TRBV6-5 with TRBJ2-1; 9 nucleotides align to TRBD1. The V segment lost 7 bases and the J segment 7 bases; nucleotides outside the gene matches: 8. This CDR3 has 14 amino acids. Germline V gene data show CDR1 as MNHEY and CDR2 as SVGAGI. The CDR3 DNA reads TGTGCCAGCACCCGGGACAGGGTACCAAATGAGCAGTTCTTC. Its translation: CASTRDRVPNEQFF.

The chain employs TRBV3-1 (or the pseudogene TRBV3-2) and TRBJ1-1, with D tentatively TRBD1 (6 bases). The length of the CDR3 is 17 residues. CDR1 is LGHDT and CDR2 is YNNKEL in the germline V gene (reference sequence). V lost 0 bases and J lost 1, with 15 bases in between. For the CDR3, the DNA is TGTGCCAGCAGCCAAGAAGGGGGAGGGATCGCGAACACTGAAGCTTTCTTT. Amino acid sequence: CASSQEGGGIANTEAFF.

V is TRBV28 and J is TRBJ2-2, with D tentatively TRBD1 (6 bases). Germline V gene sequence: CDR1 MDHEN, CDR2 SYDVKM. This CDR3 contains 14 residues. V lost 5 bases, J lost 2 bases, and 9 bases lay in between. The CDR3, as DNA: TGTGCCAGCAGTCCGGGACAAAACACCGGGGAGCTGTTTTTT. This translates into CASSPGQNTGELFF.

This clone was counted between two and nine times. The V and J genes are TRBV12-3 or TRBV12-4 and TRBJ1-2; a possible D gene is TRBD1 (6 bases). Trimming removed 5 bases from V and 2 bases from J, with 9 bases in between. This CDR3 spans 13 amino acids. The chain's CDR3 is CASSRQENYGYTF. CDR3 sequence (DNA): TGTGCCAGCAGTCGACAGGAAAACTATGGCTACACCTTC.